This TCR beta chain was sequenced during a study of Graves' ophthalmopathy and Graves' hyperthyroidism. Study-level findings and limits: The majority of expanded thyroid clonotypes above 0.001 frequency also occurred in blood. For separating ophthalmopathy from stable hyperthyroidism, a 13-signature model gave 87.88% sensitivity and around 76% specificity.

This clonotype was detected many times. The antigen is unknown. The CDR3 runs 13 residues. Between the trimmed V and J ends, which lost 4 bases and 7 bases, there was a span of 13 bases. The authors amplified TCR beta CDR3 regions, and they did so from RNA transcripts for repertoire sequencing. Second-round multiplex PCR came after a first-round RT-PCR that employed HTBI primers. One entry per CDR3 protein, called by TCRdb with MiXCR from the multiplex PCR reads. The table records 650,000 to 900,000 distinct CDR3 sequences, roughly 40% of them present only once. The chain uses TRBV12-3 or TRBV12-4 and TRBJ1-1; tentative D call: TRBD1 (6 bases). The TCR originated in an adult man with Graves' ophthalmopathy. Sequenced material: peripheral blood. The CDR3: CASSYDRRGEAFF. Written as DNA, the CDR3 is TGTGCCAGCAGTTACGACAGGAGAGGTGAAGCTTTCTTT.